The clone carrying this T cell receptor beta chain was found once. This sample was taken from a study of blood T cell repertoires in COVID-19. In the study overall: Nucleic acid was either cDNA or gDNA, and it came from T cells, B-cell-depleted T cells, or PBMCs.

V lost 4 bases and J lost 4; bases outside the gene matches: 4. Germline loops: CDR1 LGHDT, CDR2 YNNKEL (reference sequence). This CDR3 spans 14 amino acids. The assay was immunoSEQ multiplex PCR, and TCRdb's table has in-frame clones only and misses some. The data show more than 80,000 clones, about 80% seen once. The sample taken for sequencing was peripheral blood. The sequence was collected from a woman aged 55-69 years with acute or convalescent COVID-19. The chain joins TRBV3-1 (or the pseudogene TRBV3-2) to TRBJ1-2; TRBD1 aligns across 9 bases. The CDR3: CASSPDRGFYGYTF. The CDR3 nucleotides read TGTGCCAGCAGCCCTGACAGGGGGTTCTATGGCTACACCTTC.